Shown below are 17 T cell receptor beta chains from a single sample sequenced in a study of blood T cells in healthy people across ages. Next came a second PCR, run for roughly 6 to 11 cycles, which used a sample-barcoded 5' primer along with a J-beta primer mix. From the 5' RACE reads, TCRdb called clonotypes with MiXCR, one entry per CDR3 protein. Of 1.4 million or so distinct CDR3 sequences in the sample, about 42% were seen once. Sequencing used blood. Every receptor here comes from a woman younger than 30 in good health.

The V call is TRBV4-3, the J call TRBJ1-2; 10 bases line up with TRBD1. V dropped 0 bases and J dropped 4; count of bases not matched to a gene: 11. The germline V gene has CDR1 LGHNA and CDR2 YSLEER. The CDR3 consists of 18 residues. The CDR3 DNA is TGCGCCAGCAGCCAAGACAGGACAGGGGGGCTCTCAATCTATGGCTACACCTTC. This codes for CASSQDRTGGLSIYGYTF.

The chain carries TRBV4-3 and TRBJ1-2; D is uncertain. This CDR3 has 12 residues. Germline assignment: CDR1 LGHNA and CDR2 YSLEER. The ends were cut back, 3 bases at V and 6 bases at J, with 8 bases in the middle. CDR3 region: CASSQGTNGYTF. The CDR3 DNA is TGCGCCAGCAGCCAGGGAACGAATGGCTACACCTTC.

This clonotype was seen more than once but under ten times. The chain joins TRBV5-6 to TRBJ2-3; D unclear. Trimming pared 4 bases from V and 6 bases from J, leaving 21 bases between. CDR1 and CDR2 (germline): SGHDT, YYEEEE. This CDR3 has 16 amino acids. The CDR3 sequence: CASSGARHRVVDTQYF. CDR3 DNA: TGTGCCAGCAGCGGTGCGAGACATCGGGTCGTTGATACGCAGTATTTT.

This chain uses TRBV7-2 with TRBJ2-6, with D tentatively TRBD2 (6 bases). The CDR3 extends over 18 amino acids. From germline, CDR1 is SGHTA and CDR2 FQGNSA. Trimming removed 5 bases from V and 0 bases from J, with 17 bases in between. Written as DNA, the CDR3 is TGTGCCAGCAGCCCCCGACAGAGGGGACTCTCTGGGGCCAACGTCCTGACTTTC. Protein sequence: CASSPRQRGLSGANVLTF.

This chain links TRBV7-9 with TRBJ1-5; no definite D call. The CDR3 sequence is 15 residues long. Per the germline V gene, CDR1 is SEHNR and CDR2 is FQNEAQ (reference sequence). Trimming removed 1 base from V and 4 bases from J, with 11 bases in between. The chain's CDR3 is CASSLGVLGNQPQHF. The CDR3 coding sequence is TGTGCCAGCAGCTTAGGCGTTCTTGGTAATCAGCCCCAGCATTTT.

The chain uses TRBV20-1 and TRBJ2-3; unclear D gene. Germline lookup yields CDR1 DFQATT and CDR2 SNEGSKA (reference sequence). This CDR3 region has 12 residues. The V gene lost 5 bases and the J gene lost 5 bases, with 11 bases spanning the gap. The CDR3 here is CSADPQRDTQYF. The DNA of the CDR3 is TGCAGTGCTGATCCTCAGCGAGATACGCAGTATTTT.

The CDR3 region has the DNA TGTGCCAGCAGCTTAGTGGGGACTAGCCAGGGCAATGAGCAGTTCTTC. This sequence encodes CASSLVGTSQGNEQFF. The rearrangement links TRBV7-2 to TRBJ2-1, with 9 positions matching TRBD2. V lost 1 base, J lost 6 bases, and 7 bases stayed unmatched. This CDR3 region has 16 residues. Germline V lookup: CDR1 SGHTA, CDR2 FQGNSA.

This sequence joins TRBV6-5 and TRBJ2-7, with D possibly being TRBD2 (7 bases). The V gene lost 2 bases and the J gene lost 3 bases, with 11 bases spanning the gap. The CDR3 is made up of 14 amino acids. Germline assignment: CDR1 MNHEY and CDR2 SVGAGI. The DNA for the CDR3 is TGTGCCAGCAGTTACGGACTAGGGGGCTACGAGCAGTACTTC. This gives the protein CASSYGLGGYEQYF.

The rearrangement links TRBV6-2 or TRBV6-3 to TRBJ1-5; D unresolved. This CDR3 comprises 14 residues. Trimming removed 6 bases from V and 1 base from J, with 10 bases in between. Germline V gene sequence: CDR1 MNHEY, CDR2 SVGEGT. This CDR3 is CASRLGLSNQPQHF. For the CDR3, the DNA is TGTGCCAGCAGGTTGGGGTTGAGCAATCAGCCCCAGCATTTT.

The chain couples TRBV2 to TRBJ2-4; 8 bases match TRBD2. The trim removed 5 bases at V and 13 bases at J, leaving 13 bases unmatched. CDR1 is SNHLY, CDR2 FYNNEI, per germline. The CDR3 has 14 residues. CDR3 sequence: CASSIDGGADEQYF. DNA of the CDR3: TGTGCCAGCAGTATTGACGGGGGGGCGGATGAGCAGTACTTC.

This clonotype was picked up a small number of times. The J gene is TRBJ2-7, the V gene TRBV7-2; 7 nucleotides match TRBD2. J was trimmed by 3 bases and V by 8 bases; bases with no gene match: 10. There are 14 residues in the CDR3. CDR1 and CDR2 (germline): SGHTA, FQGNSA. The CDR3 DNA reads as TGTGCCAGCGAGCGGGAAGCTAGGAACTACGAGCAGTACTTC. Its translation: CASEREARNYEQYF.

For this clonotype: This could be a read error, since a much larger clone is one nucleotide away. The chain carries TRBV27 and TRBJ2-7; TRBD2 agrees at 8 bases. CDR1 is MNHEY and CDR2 is SMNVEV in the germline V gene (reference sequence). The CDR3 has 14 residues. V lost 5 bases and J lost 7; bases outside the gene matches: 10. The CDR3 loop is CASSPAGGYNEQYF. The CDR3 DNA is TGTGCCAGCAGTCCGGCGGGAGGCTACAATGAGCAGTACTTC.

This clonotype has a handful of counts. The gene calls are TRBV6-5 and TRBJ2-2, with D possibly matching TRBD2 (6 bases). Germline V lookup: CDR1 MNHEY, CDR2 SVGAGI. CDR3 length: 14 amino acids. V lost 6 bases and J lost 6, with 14 bases in between. CDR3: CASSLMTSAGELFF. CDR3 coding DNA: TGTGCCAGCAGCCTTATGACTAGTGCCGGGGAGCTGTTTTTT.

The chain carries TRBV10-3 and TRBJ2-3; D not certain. CDR1 and CDR2 (germline): ENHRY, SYGVKD. The CDR3 extends over 13 amino acids. V was shortened by 4 bases and J by 0 bases, with 5 bases between the two germline ends. The CDR3 region is CAISVASTDTQYF. The CDR3 DNA reads TGTGCCATCAGTGTGGCGAGCACAGATACGCAGTATTTT.

This clonotype appeared a few times. The chain is built from TRBV27 and TRBJ2-7; D ambiguous. The CDR3 sequence is 14 residues long. The V end was cut by 2 bases, the J end by 2 bases, with 10 bases between. Germline V gene lookup returns CDR1 MNHEY and CDR2 SMNVEV (reference sequence). For the CDR3, the DNA is TGTGCCAGCAGTTTAATGATTGGCCCCTACGAGCAGTACTTC. It yields the protein CASSLMIGPYEQYF.

In this sample, this clonotype turned up many times. At one end the junction does not follow the germline gene, possibly because of a read error. V and J are TRBV5-1 and TRBJ2-1; possibly TRBD1 or TRBD2 for D (6 bases each). This CDR3 is built from 14 residues. Looked up from germline, CDR1 is SGHRS and CDR2 is YFSETQ. CDR3 protein: CASSVRGDYNEQFF. As DNA, the CDR3 is TGTGCCAGCAGTGTTAGGGGGGACTACAATGAGCAGTTCTTC.

The chain combines TRBV29-1 with TRBJ2-3; D perhaps matches TRBD1 (6 bases). V dropped 5 bases and J dropped 1 base, with 13 bases sitting between them. Looked up from germline, CDR1 is SQVTM and CDR2 is ANQGSEA. This CDR3 spans 14 amino acids. CDR3 loop: CSVLRDTGTDTQYF. For the CDR3, the DNA is TGCAGCGTTCTCCGGGACACAGGCACAGATACGCAGTATTTT.